This is a list of T cell receptor beta chains from one sample in a study of blood T cell repertoires in COVID-19. Method: immunoSEQ multiplex PCR; TCRdb's copy keeps in-frame clones and lacks some. Here the sample spans 200,000 to 250,000 clones, nearly 90% being singletons. Material for sequencing was peripheral blood. Source of these receptors: a man between 18 and 35 years old with active or convalescent COVID-19. CDR3s include the opening cysteine and the closing phenylalanine or tryptophan. D genes are given only for firm matches. Some rows have no size entry. The others give once, few or many, or a class for an expanded clone.

D gene	clone size	V gene	J gene	CDR3 protein	CDR3 DNA
-	-	TRBV29-1	TRBJ2-1	CSVEGTDPPYNEQFF	TGCAGCGTTGAAGGGACAGATCCTCCCTACAATGAGCAGTTCTTC
-	-	TRBV5-6	TRBJ2-5	CASTEEGGREGLIETQYF	TGTGCCAGCACCGAAGAGGGGGGGCGCGAAGGTTTGATTGAGACCCAGTACTTC
-	few	TRBV5-1	TRBJ1-2	CASSLATSRGEYGYTF	TGCGCCAGCAGCTTGGCCACCAGTAGGGGCGAGTATGGCTACACCTTC
TRBD1	-	TRBV15	TRBJ1-1	CATSRGQGGVAFF	TGTGCCACCAGCAGAGGACAGGGGGGTGTAGCTTTCTTT
-	-	TRBV11-2	TRBJ1-3	CASSLDFGRASGNTIYF	TGTGCCAGCAGCTTAGATTTCGGCAGGGCATCTGGAAACACCATATATTTT
-	-	TRBV5-1	TRBJ2-7	CASSFGQSGSYEQYF	TGCGCCAGCAGCTTCGGACAGTCGGGGTCCTACGAGCAGTACTTC
-	-	TRBV6-1	TRBJ2-5	CASSEGGARETQYF	TGTGCCAGCAGTGAAGGGGGCGCCAGGGAGACCCAGTACTTC
-	-	TRBV3-1/TRBV3-2	TRBJ1-3	CASSPSSGNTIYF	TGTGCCAGCAGCCCTTCCTCTGGAAACACCATATATTTT
TRBD2	-	TRBV25-1	TRBJ2-2	CASSPAGGDTGELFF	TGTGCCAGCAGTCCAGCGGGGGGTGATACCGGGGAGCTGTTTTTT
-	-	TRBV3-1/TRBV3-2	TRBJ1-6	CASSQGANNSPLHF	TGTGCCAGCAGCCAAGGGGCGAATAATTCACCCCTCCACTTT
-	few	TRBV11-2	TRBJ1-2	CASSFGWGGSEGYTF	TGTGCCAGCAGCTTTGGTTGGGGAGGGAGTGAGGGCTACACCTTC
-	-	TRBV29-1	TRBJ1-1	CSADKVKNTEAFF	TGCAGCGCCGACAAAGTGAAGAACACTGAAGCTTTCTTT
-	-	TRBV7-2	TRBJ2-7	CASSLPNENFRAYEQYF	TGTGCCAGCAGCCTACCTAATGAGAATTTCAGGGCCTACGAGCAGTACTTC
TRBD2	-	TRBV27	TRBJ2-1	CASSLIGGAYNEQFF	TGTGCCAGCAGTTTAATCGGGGGGGCCTACAATGAGCAGTTCTTC
TRBD1	-	TRBV5-1	TRBJ2-3	CASSLGRQGYDPDTQYF	TGCGCCAGCAGCTTAGGGAGACAGGGGTATGACCCAGATACGCAGTATTTT
-	few	TRBV12-3/TRBV12-4	TRBJ1-4	CASSSSVNEKLFF	TGTGCCAGCAGCTCTAGTGTTAATGAAAAACTGTTTTTT
-	-	TRBV5-1	TRBJ2-5	CASKAGRGETQYF	TGCGCCAGCAAGGCGGGGCGGGGAGAGACCCAGTACTTC
TRBD1	-	TRBV11-2	TRBJ2-1	CASSLGQGTHNEQFF	TGTGCCAGCAGCCTGGGACAGGGGACCCACAATGAGCAGTTCTTC
-	-	TRBV7-2	TRBJ2-5	CASSQDRETQYF	TGTGCCAGCAGCCAGGACAGAGAGACCCAGTACTTC
-	-	TRBV7-2	TRBJ2-3	CASSPGHFSTDTQYF	TGTGCCAGCAGCCCCGGACACTTTAGCACAGATACGCAGTATTTT
-	-	TRBV19	TRBJ2-3	CASSPRTPLGTDTQYF	TGTGCCAGTAGTCCCAGGACTCCCCTTGGCACAGATACGCAGTATTTT
-	few	TRBV29-1	TRBJ2-7	CSVEDGESYEQYF	TGCAGCGTTGAGGATGGAGAAAGCTACGAGCAGTACTTC
-	-	TRBV18	TRBJ2-2	CASSPKQGWTGELFF	TGTGCCAGCTCACCCAAACAGGGCTGGACCGGGGAGCTGTTTTTT
TRBD1	few	TRBV5-6	TRBJ1-2	CASSWTGALGYTF	TGTGCCAGCAGCTGGACAGGGGCTCTTGGCTACACCTTC
-	-	TRBV19	TRBJ1-5	CASSLRQILNQPQHF	TGTGCCAGTAGTTTACGACAAATTCTCAATCAGCCCCAGCATTTT
-	-	TRBV19	TRBJ1-2	CASKTGLYGYTF	TGTGCCAGTAAGACAGGCCTCTATGGCTACACCTTC
TRBD1	-	TRBV5-1	TRBJ2-3	CASSPKGASHTDTQYF	TGCGCCAGCAGCCCTAAGGGGGCTTCCCACACAGATACGCAGTATTTT
-	-	TRBV20-1	TRBJ2-7	CSASVAGHTNEQYF	TGCAGTGCTAGTGTTGCTGGGCACACCAACGAGCAGTACTTC
-	-	TRBV5-4	TRBJ2-3	CASSLPQQGISDTQYF	TGTGCCAGCAGCTTGCCCCAACAGGGAATATCAGATACGCAGTATTTT
-	few	TRBV7-3	TRBJ1-1	CASSLVAGTEAFF	TGTGCCAGCAGCTTAGTTGCGGGCACTGAAGCTTTCTTT
-	-	TRBV9	TRBJ1-6	CASTLSGGFNSPLHF	TGTGCCAGCACCTTAAGTGGGGGGTTTAATTCACCCCTCCACTTT
-	once	TRBV4-3	TRBJ2-7	CASSQGLRAYEQYF	TGCGCCAGCAGCCAGGGCCTCAGAGCCTACGAGCAGTACTTC
-	-	TRBV2	TRBJ2-1	CASSAPSSNEQFF	TGTGCCAGCAGTGCCCCAAGTAGCAATGAGCAGTTCTTC
-	few	TRBV10-3	TRBJ1-6	CAISEFRSTNNSPLHF	TGTGCCATCAGTGAGTTCAGGTCTACCAATAATTCACCCCTCCACTTT
-	-	TRBV7-6	TRBJ1-1	CASSPTQGSVEAFF	TGTGCCAGCAGCCCGACACAGGGTTCGGTAGAAGCTTTCTTT
-	-	TRBV29-1	TRBJ1-4	CSVSDSTTNEKLFF	TGCAGCGTTTCCGACAGCACAACTAATGAAAAACTGTTTTTT
TRBD1	-	TRBV7-3	TRBJ2-7	CASSPGQGEQYF	TGTGCCAGCAGCCCGGGACAGGGGGAGCAGTACTTC
TRBD2	-	TRBV5-1	TRBJ2-7	CASSPWGGVSEQYF	TGCGCCAGCAGCCCCTGGGGAGGGGTCTCCGAGCAGTACTTC
-	-	TRBV4-1	TRBJ2-7	CASSQVLEGYEQYF	TGCGCCAGCAGCCAAGTACTAGAAGGCTACGAGCAGTACTTC
-	-	TRBV9	TRBJ1-2	CASSVGTGLTSNYGYTF	TGTGCCAGCAGCGTAGGAACAGGGCTCACTTCTAACTATGGCTACACCTTC
TRBD1	-	TRBV6-5	TRBJ2-1	CASSSSQDRSNEQFF	TGTGCCAGCAGTTCCAGCCAGGACAGGTCAAATGAGCAGTTCTTC
TRBD2	-	TRBV2	TRBJ2-2	CASRPGLAGGFTGELFF	TGTGCCAGCAGGCCGGGACTAGCGGGGGGGTTCACCGGGGAGCTGTTTTTT